Included here is one TCR beta chain sequence, with context. This record belongs to a study of blood T cell repertoires in COVID-19. Study information: PBMCs, B-cell-depleted T cells, or T cells provided the cDNA or gDNA that made up the material.

The J segment lost 7 bases and the V segment lost 1 base, leaving 6 bases of the junction unmatched. CDR3 length: 14 amino acids. CDR1 LGHNT and CDR2 FRNRAP come from the germline V gene. As handled by the study authors: By means of reference gene primer amplification, nucleated cell counts were estimated. This table comes from immunoSEQ multiplex PCR, and its TCRdb copy is limited to in-frame clones, with some not included. V and J calls and clone size come straight from that table; D and trimming were deduced from the DNA. In the table there are around 260,000 clones, about 89% of which are singletons.

Sample: peripheral blood. This clonotype originated in a man aged 40-49 years who had recovered from COVID-19. The gene calls are TRBV12-5 and TRBJ1-1; 7 bases align to TRBD1. This CDR3 is CASGLGQGSDEAFF. The CDR3 region has the DNA TGTGCTAGTGGTTTGGGACAGGGCAGCGATGAAGCTTTCTTT.